This T cell receptor beta chain is from a study of long-term antiretroviral therapy in people with HIV. J lost 5 bases, V lost 7 bases, and 15 bases had no gene match. This CDR3 comprises 15 residues. Germline CDR1 SQVTM, CDR2 ANQGSEA. Assay version v3.0 of immunoSEQ was used, and it was run at survey level. Repertoires were generated with immunoSEQ multiplex PCR, while TCRdb's copy carries only in-frame clones and drops some. There are about 20,000 clones in the sample; around 81% occur only once, and around 13% lies in the top ten. No fewer than two post-ART and no fewer than one pre-ART PBMC samples existed for each donor. Study-wide findings and caveats: Blood was collected between the mid-2000s and the late 2010s, possibly under older ART regimens. Once patients were on ART, diversity went higher but still fell short of transplant donor controls. Every time point showed a repertoire led by clones expanded before ART.

A note on this clone: Its antigen is not known.

The gene calls are TRBV29-1 and TRBJ2-5; 8 bases line up with TRBD1. This specimen was unsorted PBMCs, taken 2.9 years after starting antiretroviral therapy. This receptor was identified in a woman aged 25 to 39 with HIV. The CDR3: CSGQKGTGWEETQYF. The CDR3 DNA follows: TGCAGCGGACAAAAAGGGACAGGTTGGGAGGAGACCCAGTACTTC.